This is a list of T cell receptor beta chains from one sample in a study of blood T cell repertoires in COVID-19. Profiling relied on immunoSEQ multiplex PCR, and the TCRdb table lists in-frame clones only, not all of them. The sample includes some 62,000 clones, 86% of them seen just once. Sequenced sample: peripheral blood. Receptor source: an elderly woman with acute or convalescent COVID-19. Each CDR3 is given with its conserved first and last residue. D genes are given only for firm matches. The size of a clone is reported for some rows only, either as once, few or many, or as a class for expanded clones.

D gene	clone size	V gene	J gene	CDR3 protein	CDR3 DNA
NA	NA	TRBV5-4	TRBJ1-2	CASSLAGVRYGYTF	TGTGCCAGCAGCTTGGCGGGGGTTCGCTATGGCTACACCTTC
TRBD1	NA	TRBV5-1	TRBJ2-2	CASSLQGIANTGELFF	TGCGCCAGCAGCTTACAGGGGATCGCGAACACCGGGGAGCTGTTTTTT
NA	NA	TRBV27	TRBJ1-1	CASRRTGTHLMNTEAFF	TGTGCCAGCAGACGAACCGGGACACACTTAATGAACACTGAAGCTTTCTTT
NA	NA	TRBV28	TRBJ2-7	CASSAAAGFSYEQYF	TGTGCCAGCAGTGCGGCGGCAGGGTTCTCCTACGAGCAGTACTTC
NA	NA	TRBV19	TRBJ1-1	CASTGRRGTEAFF	TGTGCCAGTACTGGGCGTCGGGGCACTGAAGCTTTCTTT
NA	NA	TRBV19	TRBJ2-3	CASSIGGADTQYF	TGTGCCAGTAGTATAGGGGGCGCGGATACGCAGTATTTT
NA	NA	TRBV11-3	TRBJ1-1	CASSQDSDDTEAFF	TGTGCCAGCAGTCAGGACAGCGACGACACTGAAGCTTTCTTT
NA	NA	TRBV7-2	TRBJ1-1	CASSSYRSEAFF	TGTGCCAGCAGCTCCTACAGGAGTGAAGCTTTCTTT
TRBD1	NA	TRBV11-2	TRBJ2-5	CASSQQGGETQYF	TGTGCCAGCAGCCAACAGGGGGGAGAGACCCAGTACTTC
NA	once	TRBV18	TRBJ2-7	CASSPYVSYEQYF	TGTGCCAGCTCACCCTACGTTAGCTACGAGCAGTACTTC
NA	NA	TRBV12-3/TRBV12-4	TRBJ2-3	CASSVDLSTTQYF	TGTGCCAGCAGTGTCGATCTATCAACTACGCAGTATTTT
NA	NA	TRBV7-8	TRBJ2-5	CASSLRTRWRETQYF	TGTGCCAGCAGCTTACGGACTCGTTGGAGAGAGACCCAGTACTTC
NA	once	TRBV30	TRBJ2-1	CAWIGRTTSYNEQFF	TGTGCCTGGATAGGCCGGACTACCTCCTACAATGAGCAGTTCTTC
NA	NA	TRBV19	TRBJ1-5	CASSTQSGGRGSNQPQHF	TGTGCCAGTAGTACGCAATCCGGAGGTAGAGGTAGCAATCAGCCCCAGCATTTT
TRBD1	NA	TRBV28	TRBJ2-3	CASSFHRGRPGGDTQYF	TGTGCCAGCAGTTTCCACAGGGGGCGGCCGGGAGGAGATACGCAGTATTTT
NA	few	TRBV2	TRBJ1-6	CASSEGALGYSPLHF	TGTGCCAGCAGTGAGGGGGCCCTAGGTTATTCACCCCTCCACTTT
TRBD1	NA	TRBV4-2	TRBJ1-1	CASSQAGQGDTEAFF	TGTGCCAGCAGCCAAGCGGGACAGGGGGACACTGAAGCTTTCTTT
TRBD1	NA	TRBV6-5	TRBJ1-2	CASSYGTGAYGYTF	TGTGCCAGCAGTTACGGGACAGGGGCCTATGGCTACACCTTC